This entry concerns a single TCR beta chain. Its antigen is currently not known. No much larger clone is present one base from it, and per-base qualities are unavailable. Compared with germline, V lacks 4 bases and J lacks 2 bases; bases without a gene match: 5. The germline V gene provides CDR1 SNHLY and CDR2 FYNNEI. The cysteine opens and the phenylalanine closes a CDR3 of 15 amino acids. Left in the record is the CDR3 DNA by itself, 45 bases read in frame from the first base. The sample is drawn from a study of T cell responses to AZD1222 COVID-19 vaccine (dated by TCRdb to the early 2020s). Looking at the study overall: AZD1222 recipients whose second dose came at about 4 weeks and those whose second dose came at about 12 weeks were combined into one group, since spike-specific TCR depth and breadth did not differ between the two schedules. Trial participants were enrolled by age into subgroups of 18-55, 56-69 and 70-plus years, and about 150, 27 and 61 TCR-sequenced participants, respectively, were included in these subgroups. A total of 233 trial participants underwent TCR sequencing, of whom about 210 received two doses of AZD1222 and about 25 received two doses of the MenACWY control vaccine.

Overall study outcomes, separate from this receptor: In the small 56-69-year group, the increase in depth fell short of significance, most likely because of low power. Epitopes outside the regions mutated in the B.1.351 and B.1.1.7 variants were reportedly recognized by nearly half of the unique spike-specific TCRs. Conclusions about previously exposed vaccinees are limited because only five or six AZD1222 recipients were SARS-CoV-2 seropositive at baseline. After two AZD1222 doses, both the breadth and the depth of spike-specific TCRs were significantly higher than at day 0 and than in MenACWY recipients. Because no samples from the day 14 peak response were available, repertoires could be characterized only after the peak T cell response. Vaccine-associated CD4 TCRs spanned the whole spike protein, with dominant responses in regions 160-218 and 743-854. Participants were mostly white British and included more females than males, and it was suggested by the authors that clonal diversity may have been underestimated.

The CDR3 regions of human TCRbeta chains were analyzed by immunosequencing. As for how the authors treated the data: TCRs in the repertoires were matched against a reference library of SARS-CoV-2-specific TCRs that had been generated with the MIRA antigen-specificity platform. Breadth was defined as the fraction of unique TCRs that were SARS-CoV-2-associated, and depth was defined as the fraction of total T cells that were SARS-CoV-2-associated. Using the MIRA data, every spike-specific TCR was mapped to the spike region that the TCR reacted to and assigned to either a CD4 or a CD8 class. Log10-transformed breadth and depth values were compared by one-way ANOVA with Sidak's multiple comparisons tests. TCRdb provides this immuneACCESS table in a form limited to in-frame rearrangements. Some clones are lacking; in checked studies, under half of them reflect an unresolved V gene, and why the rest are absent is not known. V and J calls plus clone size are reproduced from that table; the DNA served to infer D and trimming. This sample lists around 100,000 clones; 65% to 85% were detected once. Together, the top ten hold approximately 9.4% of the sample.

The time point label here, explained by the study, means: baseline before first vaccination. Vaccinee samples came from UK trials COV001 and COV002, including a single-blind randomized controlled phase 2/3 trial of AZD1222 (ChAdOx1 nCoV-19) in healthy adults. For TCRbeta chain sequencing, PBMC samples were collected from trial participants at day 0 and at day 28 after the second dose. The sequence links TRBV2 to TRBJ2-4, with 7 central nucleotides matching TRBD1. This TCR derives from an adult in good health. Sequences were derived from peripheral blood, sampled on day 0 of AZD1222 vaccination. This receptor has the CDR3 CASSVGTVTKNIQYF. The DNA sequence reads TGTGCCAGCAGTGTGGGGACAGTCACCAAAAACATTCAGTACTTC.